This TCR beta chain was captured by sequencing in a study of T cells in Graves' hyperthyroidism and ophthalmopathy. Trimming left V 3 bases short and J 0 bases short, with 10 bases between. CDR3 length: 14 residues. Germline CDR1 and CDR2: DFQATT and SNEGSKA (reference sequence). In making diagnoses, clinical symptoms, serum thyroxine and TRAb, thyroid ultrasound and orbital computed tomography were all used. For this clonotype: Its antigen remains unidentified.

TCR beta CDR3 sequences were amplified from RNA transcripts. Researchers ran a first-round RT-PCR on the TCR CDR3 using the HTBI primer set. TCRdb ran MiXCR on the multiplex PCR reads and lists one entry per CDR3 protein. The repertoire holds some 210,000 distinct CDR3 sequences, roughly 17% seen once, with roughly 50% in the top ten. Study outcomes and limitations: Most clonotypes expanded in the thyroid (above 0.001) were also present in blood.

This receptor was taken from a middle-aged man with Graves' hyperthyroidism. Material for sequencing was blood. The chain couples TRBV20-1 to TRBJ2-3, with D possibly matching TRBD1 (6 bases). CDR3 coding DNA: TGCAGTGCTAGTATGGGGGCGAGCACAGATACGCAGTATTTT. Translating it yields CSASMGASTDTQYF.